This TCR beta chain was sequenced in a study of T cells in Graves' hyperthyroidism and ophthalmopathy. The sample holds a few counts of this clonotype. Germline V CDR1 and CDR2: KGHDR, SFDVKD. The CDR3 loop spans 15 amino acids. The V and J ends lost 6 bases and 11 bases respectively, with 22 bases between them. Amplified regions were TCR beta CDR3 sequences from RNA transcripts. Using the HTBI primer set, a first-round RT-PCR was run on the TCR CDR3. MiXCR, applied by TCRdb to the multiplex PCR reads, yields one record per CDR3 protein. The top ten hold 29% of the sample, which has 490,000 or so distinct CDR3 sequences, roughly a sixth seen once.

This clonotype originated in a woman under 40 with Graves' ophthalmopathy. The sequencing sample was made of blood. This rearrangement joins TRBV24-1 to TRBJ1-5, with D perhaps matching TRBD1 (5 bases). CDR3 loop: CATSPSGTGVRAQHF. DNA of the CDR3: TGTGCCACCAGTCCCTCCGGGACCGGGGTTCGGGCCCAGCATTTT.